Listed here are 27 T cell receptor beta chains from one sample, sequenced in a study of PD-1 blockade in classical Hodgkin lymphoma. Clones were sequenced by immunoSEQ multiplex PCR, and TCRdb holds only the in-frame ones, with some missing. The sample includes 9,500 to 13,000 clones, about 80% of them seen just once. There was relapse after autologous stem cell transplantation in every patient, and there was variation in brentuximab vedotin exposure. The source material was peripheral blood mononuclear cells (PBMCs), sampled at baseline. The receptors come from a human donor with classical Hodgkin lymphoma.

In its sample, this clone is medium-sized. The chain carries TRBV7-3 and TRBJ2-1; D is unresolved. The germline V gene has CDR1 SGHTA and CDR2 FQGTGA. This CDR3 is 15 amino acids long. V lost 4 bases and J lost 0, with 10 bases in between. The CDR3 DNA is TGTGCCAGCAGCTCCTCCCCCAGCTCCTACAATGAGCAGTTCTTC. Its protein is CASSSSPSSYNEQFF.

The rearrangement uses TRBV5-6 and TRBJ1-1; TRBD1 might be the D (5 bases). The CDR3 consists of 14 residues. Looked up from germline, CDR1 is SGHDT and CDR2 is YYEEEE. Trimming left V 5 bases short and J 7 bases short, with 18 bases between. The CDR3 here is CASSALRGIGEAFF. CDR3 nucleotide sequence: TGTGCCAGCAGTGCCCTCCGGGGGATTGGTGAAGCTTTCTTT.

The J gene is TRBJ1-5, the V gene TRBV19, with a tentative D call TRBD1 (5 bases). V shed 7 bases and J shed 2 bases, with 18 bases lying between them. The germline CDR1 and CDR2 sequences are LNHDA and SQIVND (reference sequence). This CDR3 contains 16 residues. The CDR3 sequence: CASTDMRGKGNQPQHF. The CDR3 nucleotides read TGTGCCAGTACCGATATGAGGGGTAAGGGCAATCAGCCCCAGCATTTT.

The chain recombines TRBV5-8 with TRBJ1-1, with D unclear. Trimming took 3 bases from V and 4 from J, leaving 19 bases between them. This CDR3 spans 16 amino acids. The germline CDR1 and CDR2 sequences are SGHTS and YDEGEE. The CDR3 bases are TGTGCCAGCAGCTCCCGCCTAGTGGTGGTGGGCACTGAAGCTTTCTTT. This translates into CASSSRLVVVGTEAFF.

The gene calls are TRBV10-3 and TRBJ2-3; 11 nucleotides line up with TRBD1. From germline, CDR1 is ENHRY and CDR2 SYGVKD. The junction had 4 bases not matched to a gene; V was cut back by 5 bases and J by 6 bases. The CDR3 is 14 amino acids. The CDR3: CAISPGQGVDTQYF. For the CDR3, the DNA is TGTGCCATCAGTCCGGGACAGGGGGTTGATACGCAGTATTTT.

Details on this clone: The sample holds other DNA sequences that translate to the same CDR3. V gene TRBV18 combines with J gene TRBJ1-6, with 7 bases lining up with TRBD1. Germline CDR1 and CDR2: KGHSH and LQKENI. The CDR3 is 14 residues long. The junction had 5 bases not matched to a gene; V was cut back by 6 bases and J by 6 bases. CDR3 loop: CASSRDRVNSPLHF. DNA of the CDR3: TGTGCCAGCTCTCGGGACAGAGTTAATTCACCCCTCCACTTT. The whole variable domain, filled in from reference TRBV18 and TRBJ1-6, reads NAGVMQNPRHLVRRRGQEARLRCSPMKGHSHVYWYRQLPEEGLKFMVYLQKENIIDESGMPKERFSAEFPKEGPSILRIQQVVRGDSAAYFCASSRDRVNSPLHFGNGTRLTVT.

The CDR3 bases are TGTGCCAGCAGCGCAGGACGGGGACTAGCGGGGAACAATGAGCAGTTCTTC. Its translation: CASSAGRGLAGNNEQFF. The gene calls are TRBV9 and TRBJ2-1, with 13 positions matching TRBD2. V lost 3 bases and J lost 5; bases outside the gene matches: 8. CDR1 and CDR2 (germline): SGDLS, YYNGEE. CDR3 length: 17 residues.

V gene TRBV11-2 combines with J gene TRBJ2-5; 8 bases align to TRBD2. The J segment lost 5 bases and the V segment lost 3 bases, leaving 5 bases of the junction unmatched. The CDR3 totals 14 residues. Germline assignment: CDR1 SGHAT and CDR2 FQNNGV. CDR3 DNA: TGTGCCAGCAGCTTCCGGCTAGCGGGCGAGACCCAGTACTTC. Amino acid sequence: CASSFRLAGETQYF.

V usage is TRBV27 and J usage is TRBJ1-5; D may be TRBD1 (6 bases). Germline values: CDR1 MNHEY, CDR2 SMNVEV (reference sequence). Trimming pared 5 bases from V and 6 bases from J, leaving 14 bases between. The CDR3 contains 14 residues. CDR3 DNA sequence: TGTGCCAGCAGTCCGCCTCAGGGGAGTCAGCCCCAGCATTTT. Encoded protein: CASSPPQGSQPQHF.

The V call is TRBV5-4, the J call TRBJ2-2; D uncertain. The germline V gene encodes CDR1 SGHNT and CDR2 YYREEE (reference sequence). The CDR3 consists of 14 residues. Trimming took 0 bases from V and 6 from J, leaving 9 bases between them. DNA of the CDR3: TGTGCCAGCAGCTTGGCCCAGGATTCCGGGGAGCTGTTTTTT. Translation gives CASSLAQDSGELFF. The full variable domain, with the rest looked up from reference TRBV5-4 and TRBJ2-2, is ETGVTQSPTHLIKTRGQQVTLRCSSQSGHNTVSWYQQALGQGPQFIFQYYREEENGRGNFPPRFSGLQFPNYSSELNVNALELDDSALYLCASSLAQDSGELFFGEGSRLTVL.

In DNA form, the CDR3 reads TGTGCCAGCAGTTACTCGAGTATCGATACGCAGTATTTT. Translation gives CASSYSSIDTQYF. The chain links TRBV6-6 to TRBJ2-3; D not resolved. Germline V gives CDR1 MNHNY, CDR2 SVGAGI (reference sequence). Trimming took 0 bases from V and 6 from J, leaving 7 bases between them. The length of the CDR3 is 13 residues.

This clone was detected a few times. The rearrangement uses TRBV2 and TRBJ1-2; D gene unclear. This CDR3 has 12 amino acids. V lost 6 bases to trimming and J lost 3 bases, with 8 bases between them. CDR1 is SNHLY, CDR2 FYNNEI, per germline. The CDR3 DNA reads TGTGCCAGCAGCCCTGAGGACTATGGCTACACCTTC. Its translation is CASSPEDYGYTF.

This chain links TRBV6-5 with TRBJ1-5, with 7 bases lining up with TRBD1. The CDR3 has 14 amino acids. Germline V gives CDR1 MNHEY, CDR2 SVGAGI. The J segment lost 2 bases and the V segment lost 6 bases, leaving 4 bases of the junction unmatched. The CDR3 sequence: CASRYTGGNQPQHF. In DNA, the CDR3 is TGTGCCAGCAGGTACACAGGGGGCAATCAGCCCCAGCATTTT.

V gene TRBV7-2 combines with J gene TRBJ2-7; perhaps TRBD2 as D (5 bases). V lost 1 base, J lost 3 bases, and 13 bases lay in between. Germline CDR1 is SGHTA and CDR2 is FQGNSA. The CDR3 sequence is 15 residues long. The CDR3: CASSLGFMAGYEQYF. The CDR3 DNA reads TGTGCCAGCAGCTTAGGGTTTATGGCGGGCTACGAGCAGTACTTC.

The chain joins TRBV6-1 to TRBJ1-6; D unclear. Deletions cut 6 bases from V and 14 bases from J, with 11 bases between. The CDR3 loop spans 11 amino acids. Germline V CDR1 and CDR2: MNHNS, SASEGT. DNA of the CDR3: TGTGCCAGCAGCCGGAGTTTCACCCTCCACTTT. Its translation is CASSRSFTLHF.

The gene calls are TRBV4-1 and TRBJ2-2; tentatively, D is TRBD1 or TRBD2 (5 bases each). CDR1 and CDR2 from the germline V gene are MGHRA and YSYEKL. V was shortened by 0 bases and J by 6 bases, with 11 bases between the two germline ends. The length of the CDR3 is 15 residues. The DNA for the CDR3 is TGCGCCAGCAGCCAAGATGAGGGGATTCCCGGGGAGCTGTTTTTT. Its translation: CASSQDEGIPGELFF.

The chain joins TRBV30 to TRBJ2-7; D not resolved. V lost 2 bases, J lost 2 bases, and 7 bases lay in between. Per the germline V gene, CDR1 is GTSNPN and CDR2 is SVGIG (reference sequence). The CDR3 covers 12 residues. The CDR3 is CAWSRDTYEQYF. In DNA, the CDR3 is TGTGCCTGGAGTCGAGACACCTACGAGCAGTACTTC.

CDR3 DNA sequence: TGTGCCAGCAGTGAAGTCGGTACTAGCAATCAGCCCCAGCATTTT. Residues: CASSEVGTSNQPQHF. The chain has TRBV2 and TRBJ1-5; D gene ambiguous. The germline CDR1 and CDR2 sequences are SNHLY and FYNNEI. The CDR3 loop spans 15 amino acids. Trimming took off 1 base at V and 0 bases at J, with 7 bases between the two ends.

This chain joins TRBV2 and TRBJ1-4, with D hard to call. Germline loops: CDR1 SNHLY, CDR2 FYNNEI. This CDR3 has 11 amino acids. Between the trimmed V and J ends, which lost 7 bases and 14 bases, there was a span of 14 bases. The CDR3, as DNA: TGTGCCAGCAAGTATAATGATGGGCTGTTTTTT. Translated, it gives CASKYNDGLFF.

V gene TRBV28 combines with J gene TRBJ2-7; 10 bases agree with TRBD1. The CDR3 spans 13 residues. Germline CDR1 reads MDHEN; CDR2 reads SYDVKM. V was clipped by 6 bases and J by 3 bases; unmatched bases: 2. CDR3 sequence (DNA): TGTGCCAGCAGGGGGACAGGGGTCTACGAGCAGTACTTC. It specifies CASRGTGVYEQYF.

The V and J genes are TRBV2 and TRBJ1-6, with D unresolved. Germline V CDR1 and CDR2: SNHLY, FYNNEI. Trimming pared 0 bases from V and 11 bases from J, leaving 8 bases between. The CDR3 is 13 amino acids. CDR3 coding DNA: TGTGCCAGCAGTGAAGCGCCGAGGGCACCCCTCCACTTT. Its translation is CASSEAPRAPLHF. The full variable domain, with the rest looked up from reference TRBV2 and TRBJ1-6, is EPEVTQTPSHQVTQMGQEVILRCVPISNHLYFYWYRQILGQKVEFLVSFYNNEISEKSEIFDDQFSVERPDGSNFTLKIRSTKLEDSAMYFCASSEAPRAPLHFGNGTRLTVT.

V usage is TRBV5-8 and J usage is TRBJ1-2; tentative D call: TRBD1 (5 bases). The germline V and J ends were trimmed by 6 bases and 7 bases, with 10 bases remaining between them. CDR1 and CDR2 from the germline V gene are SGHTS and YDEGEE. The CDR3 sequence is 11 residues long. The CDR3 bases are TGTGCCAGCAATCTGGGGCCTGGCTACACCTTC. Encoded protein: CASNLGPGYTF.

The chain carries TRBV7-9 and TRBJ1-2; no definite D call. Germline V gene lookup returns CDR1 SEHNR and CDR2 FQNEAQ (reference sequence). The CDR3 length is 14 residues. V lost 5 bases and J 1 base, leaving 11 bases between the germline ends. The DNA of the CDR3 is TGTGCCAGCAGCCCGGAGGCTTATAACTATGGCTACACCTTC. The encoded protein is CASSPEAYNYGYTF. Together with reference TRBV7-9 and TRBJ1-2, the CDR3 gives the full variable domain: DTGVSQNPRHKITKRGQNVTFRCDPISEHNRLYWYRQTLGQGPEFLTYFQNEAQLEKSRLLSDRFSAERPKGSFSTLEIQRTEQGDSAMYLCASSPEAYNYGYTFGSGTRLTVV.

In the case of this clone: Relative to the germline gene, one junction end is altered; a read error may explain this. The chain combines TRBV5-1 with TRBJ2-3; 7 nucleotides align to TRBD1. Germline assignment: CDR1 SGHRS and CDR2 YFSETQ. The CDR3 extends over 14 amino acids. CDR3 residues: CASSLGQGTDMQYF. CDR3 DNA sequence: TGCGCCAGCAGCTTGGGACAGGGCACAGATATGCAGTATTTT.

The sample holds a few counts of this clone. J is TRBJ2-1 and V is TRBV9, with D tentatively TRBD1 (5 bases). CDR1 and CDR2 (germline): SGDLS, YYNGEE. Trimming stripped 0 bases from V and 2 bases from J, with 12 bases between. The CDR3 runs to 16 residues. CDR3 in amino acids: CASSVAVGPAYNEQFF. CDR3 bases: TGTGCCAGCAGCGTAGCGGTGGGGCCCGCCTACAATGAGCAGTTCTTC.

The CDR3 loop is CASSDHGRDQETQYF. CDR3 in DNA: TGTGCCAGCAGCGACCACGGGAGAGACCAAGAGACCCAGTACTTC. The chain has TRBV7-9 and TRBJ2-5; a weak D match, TRBD2 (6 bases). Germline values: CDR1 SEHNR, CDR2 FQNEAQ (reference sequence). Between the trimmed V and J ends, which lost 5 bases and 0 bases, there was a span of 13 bases. The CDR3 is made up of 15 amino acids.

Only one count was recorded for this clone. This sequence joins TRBV6-1 and TRBJ2-7; D may be TRBD2 (6 bases). This CDR3 is 14 amino acids long. Between the trimmed V and J ends, which lost 2 bases and 3 bases, there was a span of 11 bases. The germline gives CDR1 MNHNS, CDR2 SASEGT. CDR3 coding DNA: TGTGCCAGCAGTGAATACGGAGGGGACTACGAGCAGTACTTC. Its translation: CASSEYGGDYEQYF.